This note documents a single T cell receptor beta chain sequence. Its antigen is as yet unknown. CDR3 length equals 13 residues. Germline CDR1 reads SGHTA; CDR2 reads FQGNSA. Trimming cost V 5 bases and J 4 bases, with 11 bases left between them. The record originates from a study of shared clonotypes between healthy human individuals. Across the whole study: The cohort had two women and three men, ages 18 to 49.

The data were produced by immunoSEQ multiplex PCR, yet TCRdb's version contains in-frame clones alone and is incomplete. The repertoire holds 1,100,000 or so clones, with approximately 78% as singletons. Points from the study as a whole: Sequencing depth was expected to affect clonotype sharing among donors. Large sequencing depth failed to make sorted-subset sequencing complete, rarefaction showed.

The authors divided CD4+ cells into CD45RA+ naive and CD45RA-negative memory subsets. The source material was memory CD4+ T cells from PBMCs. Noted subset: CD45RA-negative fraction. V is TRBV7-2 and J is TRBJ2-5; D may correspond to TRBD1 or TRBD2 (6 bases each). This clonotype was sampled from a man younger than 35 in good health. Some clones in this sample may be carry-over from other donors' samples. CDR3 nucleotide sequence: TGTGCCAGCAGCCGAGGGGGGTCAGAGACCCAGTACTTC. Its protein product is CASSRGGSETQYF.